The source of this TCR beta chain is a study of identical twins. Study results and caveats: The study drew conclusions from cross-sectional statistical analysis, not from following the same donors.

TCRdb re-analysed the 5' RACE reads in MiXCR, keeping a single row per CDR3 protein. Of hundreds of thousands of distinct CDR3 sequences in the sample, 15% to 20% are singletons; the top ten hold under 15%. All donors were healthy, and all were Caucasian. As to this clonotype: What it binds is unknown.

The V end was cut by 3 bases, the J end by 7 bases, with 7 bases between. This CDR3 contains 11 residues. Germline CDR1 and CDR2: DFQATT and SNEGSKA (reference sequence). These data are also associated with another study on T cells expressing NK-cell markers. That report notes: TCR beta repertoires came from sorted CD3+CD56+NKG2C+, CD3+CD56+NKG2C- and CD3+CD56-NKG2C+ T cells. For several experiments, T cell sorting was restricted to the alpha-beta TCR population by means of an anti-gamma-delta TCR antibody.

The sequence was collected from a woman aged 18-35 years in good health. The source material was PBMCs. The gene calls are TRBV20-1 and TRBJ2-1; D possibly corresponds to TRBD2 (5 bases). CDR3 nucleotides: TGCAGTGCTAGCGGGGTTAATGAGCAGTTCTTC. It is translated as CSASGVNEQFF.